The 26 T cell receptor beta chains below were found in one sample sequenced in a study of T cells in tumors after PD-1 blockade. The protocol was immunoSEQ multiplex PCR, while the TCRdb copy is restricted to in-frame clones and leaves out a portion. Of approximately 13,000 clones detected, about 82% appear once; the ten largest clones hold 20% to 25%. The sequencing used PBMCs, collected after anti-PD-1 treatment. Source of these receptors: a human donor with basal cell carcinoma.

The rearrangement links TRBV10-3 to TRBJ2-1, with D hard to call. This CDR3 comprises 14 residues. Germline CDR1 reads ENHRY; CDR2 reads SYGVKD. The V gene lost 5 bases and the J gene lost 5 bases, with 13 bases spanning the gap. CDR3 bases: TGTGCCATCAGTTTTAAGATTCGGGACAATGAGCAGTTCTTC. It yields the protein CAISFKIRDNEQFF.

Here the CDR3 DNA reads TGCGCCAGCAGCCAAGATGGCCCTAGCGGGACGTACTACGAGCAGTACTTC. Protein product: CASSQDGPSGTYYEQYF. The chain links TRBV4-1 to TRBJ2-7; TRBD2 matches 9 bases. The CDR3 runs 17 residues. Germline CDR1 is MGHRA and CDR2 is YSYEKL. With 0 bases clipped from V and 3 bases from J, the junction kept 9 bases outside the gene matches.

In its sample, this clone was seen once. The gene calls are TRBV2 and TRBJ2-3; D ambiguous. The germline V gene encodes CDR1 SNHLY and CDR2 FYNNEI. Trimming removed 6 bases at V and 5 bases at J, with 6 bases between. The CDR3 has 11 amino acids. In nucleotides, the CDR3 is TGTGCCAGCAGAGTTGGAGATACGCAGTATTTT. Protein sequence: CASRVGDTQYF.

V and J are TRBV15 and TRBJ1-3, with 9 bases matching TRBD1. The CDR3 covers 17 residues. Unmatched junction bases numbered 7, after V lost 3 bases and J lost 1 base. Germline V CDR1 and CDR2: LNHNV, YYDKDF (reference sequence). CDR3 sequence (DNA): TGTGCCACCAGCAGCCCGCCGGGACAGGGTTCTGGAAACACCATATATTTT. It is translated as CATSSPPGQGSGNTIYF.

CDR3 sequence (DNA): TGTGCCAGCAGCTTAGACGGGTCGACCTACAATGAGCAGTTCTTC. Amino acid sequence: CASSLDGSTYNEQFF. V and J are TRBV7-6 and TRBJ2-1; D is undetermined. CDR3 size: 15 residues. Trimming pared 1 base from V and 2 bases from J, leaving 9 bases between. Germline loops: CDR1 SGHVS, CDR2 FNYEAQ.

CDR3 in DNA: TGTGCCAGCAGAGATACAGGGGGCTCCGGCAACGAGCAGTACTTC. Its translation is CASRDTGGSGNEQYF. The J gene is TRBJ2-7, the V gene TRBV7-2, with TRBD1 matching over 9 bases. Germline CDR1 SGHTA, CDR2 FQGNSA. The CDR3 covers 15 residues. The J segment lost 5 bases and the V segment lost 6 bases, leaving 11 bases of the junction unmatched.

Here the CDR3 reads CASSAHASSTDTQYF. CDR3 sequence (DNA): TGTGCCAGCAGCGCCCATGCTTCGAGCACAGATACGCAGTATTTT. The chain couples TRBV9 to TRBJ2-3, with D unclear. Per the germline V gene, CDR1 is SGDLS and CDR2 is YYNGEE. V was trimmed by 3 bases and J by 0 bases, leaving 11 bases between them. CDR3 length equals 15 residues.

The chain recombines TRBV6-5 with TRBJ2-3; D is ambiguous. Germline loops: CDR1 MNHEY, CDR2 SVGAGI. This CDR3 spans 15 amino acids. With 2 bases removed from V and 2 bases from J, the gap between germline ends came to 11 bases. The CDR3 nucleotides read TGTGCCAGCAGTTACGGTCTCGGCTTCACAGATACGCAGTATTTT. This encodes CASSYGLGFTDTQYF.

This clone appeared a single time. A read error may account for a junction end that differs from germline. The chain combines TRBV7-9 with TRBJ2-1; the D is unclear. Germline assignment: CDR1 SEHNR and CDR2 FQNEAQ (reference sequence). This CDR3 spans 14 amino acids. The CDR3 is CASSLAFPYHEQFF. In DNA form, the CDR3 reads TGTGCCAGCAGCTTAGCTTTTCCCTACCATGAGCAGTTCTTC.

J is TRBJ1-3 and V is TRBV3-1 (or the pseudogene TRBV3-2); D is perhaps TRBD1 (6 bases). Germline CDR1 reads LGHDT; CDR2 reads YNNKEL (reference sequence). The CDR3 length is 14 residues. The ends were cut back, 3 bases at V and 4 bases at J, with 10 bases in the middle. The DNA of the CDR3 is TGTGCCAGCAGCCAGTGGGGGCCCGGAAACACCATATATTTT. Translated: CASSQWGPGNTIYF.

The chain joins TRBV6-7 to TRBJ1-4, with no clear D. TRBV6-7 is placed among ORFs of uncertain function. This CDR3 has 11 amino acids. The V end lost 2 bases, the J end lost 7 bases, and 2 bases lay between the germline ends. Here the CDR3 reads CASSYGEKLFF. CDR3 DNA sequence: TGTGCCAGCAGTTACGGTGAAAAACTGTTTTTT.

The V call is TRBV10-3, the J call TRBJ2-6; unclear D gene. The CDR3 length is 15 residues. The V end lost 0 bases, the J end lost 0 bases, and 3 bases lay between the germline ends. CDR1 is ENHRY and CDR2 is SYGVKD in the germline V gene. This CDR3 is CAISESASGANVLTF. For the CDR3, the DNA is TGTGCCATCAGTGAGTCGGCCTCTGGGGCCAACGTCCTGACTTTC.

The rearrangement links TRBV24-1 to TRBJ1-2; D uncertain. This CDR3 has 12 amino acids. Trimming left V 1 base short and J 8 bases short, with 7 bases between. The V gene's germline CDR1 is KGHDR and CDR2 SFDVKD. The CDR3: CATSDLTQGYTF. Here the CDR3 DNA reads TGTGCCACCAGTGATTTAACGCAAGGCTACACCTTC.

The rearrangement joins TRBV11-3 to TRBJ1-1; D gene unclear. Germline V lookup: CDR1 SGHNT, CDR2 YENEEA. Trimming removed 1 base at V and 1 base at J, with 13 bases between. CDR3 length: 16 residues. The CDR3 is CASSLGMGRGNTEAFF. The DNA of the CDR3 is TGTGCCAGCAGCTTAGGGATGGGCCGGGGGAACACTGAAGCTTTCTTT.

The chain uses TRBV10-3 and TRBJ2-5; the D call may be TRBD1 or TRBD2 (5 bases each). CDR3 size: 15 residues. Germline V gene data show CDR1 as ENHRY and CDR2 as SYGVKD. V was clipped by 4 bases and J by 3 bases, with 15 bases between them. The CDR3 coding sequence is TGTGCCATCAGTGGCCGGGTCCAGGGAGAAGAGACCCAGTACTTC. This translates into CAISGRVQGEETQYF.

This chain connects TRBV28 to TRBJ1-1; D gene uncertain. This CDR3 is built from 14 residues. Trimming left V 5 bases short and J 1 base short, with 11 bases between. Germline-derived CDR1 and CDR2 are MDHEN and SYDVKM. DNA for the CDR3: TGTGCCAGCAGTCCCCCGGGGAAGAACACTGAAGCTTTCTTT. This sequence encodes CASSPPGKNTEAFF.

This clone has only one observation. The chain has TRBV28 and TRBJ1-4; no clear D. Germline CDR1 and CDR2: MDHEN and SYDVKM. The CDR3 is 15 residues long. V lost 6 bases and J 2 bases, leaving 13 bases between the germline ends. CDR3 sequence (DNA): TGTGCCAGCAGGTCCCCCACCGGGACTAATGAAAAACTGTTTTTT. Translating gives CASRSPTGTNEKLFF.

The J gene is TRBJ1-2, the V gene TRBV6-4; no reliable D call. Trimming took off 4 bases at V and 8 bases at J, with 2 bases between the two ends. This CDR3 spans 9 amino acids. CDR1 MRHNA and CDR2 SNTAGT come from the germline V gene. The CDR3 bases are TGTGCCAGCAGTGCCGGCTACACCTTC. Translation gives CASSAGYTF.

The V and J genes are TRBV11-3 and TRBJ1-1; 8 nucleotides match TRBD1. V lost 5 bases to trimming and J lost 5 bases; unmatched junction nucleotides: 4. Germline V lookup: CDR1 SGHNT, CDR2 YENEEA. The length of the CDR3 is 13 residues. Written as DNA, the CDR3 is TGTGCCAGCAGCCCGGACAGGGATACTGAAGCTTTCTTT. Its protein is CASSPDRDTEAFF.

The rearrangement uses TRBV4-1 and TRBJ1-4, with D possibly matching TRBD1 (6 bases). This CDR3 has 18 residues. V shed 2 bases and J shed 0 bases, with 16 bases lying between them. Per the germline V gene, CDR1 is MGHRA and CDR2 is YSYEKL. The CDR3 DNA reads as TGCGCCAGCAGCCAATTGCAGGGGTCCCACGCAACTAATGAAAAACTGTTTTTT. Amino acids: CASSQLQGSHATNEKLFF.

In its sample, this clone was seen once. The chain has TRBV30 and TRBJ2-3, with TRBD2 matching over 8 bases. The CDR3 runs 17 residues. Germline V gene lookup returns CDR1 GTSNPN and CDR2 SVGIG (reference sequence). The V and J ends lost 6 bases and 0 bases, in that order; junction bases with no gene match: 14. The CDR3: CACGGAGALYSTDTQYF. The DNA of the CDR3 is TGTGCCTGCGGGGGAGCGGGGGCCCTATATAGCACAGATACGCAGTATTTT.

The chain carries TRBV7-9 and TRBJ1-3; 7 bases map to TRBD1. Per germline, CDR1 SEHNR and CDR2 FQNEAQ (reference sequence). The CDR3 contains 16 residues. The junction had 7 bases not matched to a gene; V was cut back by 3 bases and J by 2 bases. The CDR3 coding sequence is TGTGCCAGCAGCTTTTTACAGGGGAACCCTGGAAACACCATATATTTT. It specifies CASSFLQGNPGNTIYF.

The CDR3 nucleotides read TGTGCCAGCAGCCCCCTTGGGGAGACCCAGTACTTC. Protein product: CASSPLGETQYF. The chain combines TRBV7-8 with TRBJ2-5; D gene ambiguous. From germline, CDR1 is SGHVS and CDR2 FQNEAQ. The CDR3 covers 12 residues. Trimming shortened V by 5 bases and J by 5 bases, and 9 bases separated the two germline ends.

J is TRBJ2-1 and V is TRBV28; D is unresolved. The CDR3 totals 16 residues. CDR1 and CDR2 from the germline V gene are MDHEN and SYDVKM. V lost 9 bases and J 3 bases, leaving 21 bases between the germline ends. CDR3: CARYKIGTDHYNEQFF. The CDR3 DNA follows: TGTGCCAGATATAAAATCGGCACCGACCACTACAATGAGCAGTTCTTC.

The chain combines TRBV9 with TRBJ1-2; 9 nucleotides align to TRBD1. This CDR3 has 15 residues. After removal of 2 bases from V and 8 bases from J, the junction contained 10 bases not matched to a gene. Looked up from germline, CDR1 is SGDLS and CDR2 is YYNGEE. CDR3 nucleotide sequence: TGTGCCAGCAGCGTCCGATATACAGGGGGCAGCGGCTACACCTTC. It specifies CASSVRYTGGSGYTF.

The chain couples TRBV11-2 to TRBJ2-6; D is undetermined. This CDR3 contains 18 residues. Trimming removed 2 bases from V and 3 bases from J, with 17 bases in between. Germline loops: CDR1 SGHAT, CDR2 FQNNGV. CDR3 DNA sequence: TGTGCCAGCAGCTTATTTCTGACATCCCCTTTTGGGGCCAACGTCCTGACTTTC. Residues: CASSLFLTSPFGANVLTF. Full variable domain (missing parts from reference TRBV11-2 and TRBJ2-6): EAGVAQSPRYKIIEKRQSVAFWCNPISGHATLYWYQQILGQGPKLLIQFQNNGVVDDSQLPKDRFSAERLKGVDSTLKIQPAKLEDSAVYLCASSLFLTSPFGANVLTFGAGSRLTVL.